This T cell receptor beta chain was obtained from a study of blood T cell repertoires in COVID-19. Study information: T cells, B-cell-depleted T cells, or PBMCs provided the cDNA or gDNA that served as material.

In the study's own analysis: Nucleated cell counts were estimated from reference gene primer amplification. The method was immunoSEQ multiplex PCR; TCRdb's version includes in-frame clones alone and lacks a portion of them. V, J and clone size derive from that table, while D and trimming were established from the DNA sequence. Among approximately 240,000 clones listed, approximately 79% were seen once. The CDR3 is 15 amino acids. Germline V gene lookup returns CDR1 LNHDA and CDR2 SQIVND (reference sequence). V gave up 8 bases and J gave up 1 base, with 17 bases separating them. Sequenced input: peripheral blood. This sequence originates from an elderly woman with active or convalescent COVID-19. V usage is TRBV19 and J usage is TRBJ1-1, with D maybe TRBD1 (6 bases). The CDR3 protein is CASGGKRQENTEAFF. The CDR3 nucleotides read TGTGCCAGTGGGGGCAAACGACAGGAGAACACTGAAGCTTTCTTT.